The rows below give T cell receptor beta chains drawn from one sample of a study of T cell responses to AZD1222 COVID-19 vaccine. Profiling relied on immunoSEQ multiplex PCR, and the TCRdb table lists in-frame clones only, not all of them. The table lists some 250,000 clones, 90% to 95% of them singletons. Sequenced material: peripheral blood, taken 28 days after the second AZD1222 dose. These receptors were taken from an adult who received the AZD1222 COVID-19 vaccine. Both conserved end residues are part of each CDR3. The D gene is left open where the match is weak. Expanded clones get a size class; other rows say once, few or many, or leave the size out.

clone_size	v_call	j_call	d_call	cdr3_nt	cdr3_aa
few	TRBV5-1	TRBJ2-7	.	TGCGCCAGCAGCTTCTTTTTCAGGGCCCTAAACGAGCAGTACTTC	CASSFFFRALNEQYF
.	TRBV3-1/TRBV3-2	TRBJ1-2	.	TGTGCCAGTAGGGACGCCTCGGTCTATGGCTACACCTTC	CASRDASVYGYTF
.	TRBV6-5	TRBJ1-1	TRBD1	TGTCGTACAGGGGGTTCGTCGAACACTGAAGCTTTCTTT	CRTGGSSNTEAFF
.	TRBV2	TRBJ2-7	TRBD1	TGTGCCAGCAGTGTCGGGACAGGGGGCACCGAGCAGTACTTC	CASSVGTGGTEQYF
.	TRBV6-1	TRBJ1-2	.	TGTGCCAGCAGTGATTACAGGGTTGGCTACACCTTC	CASSDYRVGYTF
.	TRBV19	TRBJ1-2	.	TGTGCCAGTAGTGAGGACCCTAGGTATGGCTACACCTTC	CASSEDPRYGYTF
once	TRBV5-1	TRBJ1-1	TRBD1	TGCGCCAGCAGCCCATCAGGGGGGAGCACTGAAGCTTTCTTT	CASSPSGGSTEAFF
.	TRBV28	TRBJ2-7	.	TGTGCCAGCAGACGTACCGCGGGACACTACGAGCAGTACTTC	CASRRTAGHYEQYF
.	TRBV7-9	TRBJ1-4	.	TGTGCCAGCAGCCCCCAGAGCGGAAACCAGGCTGAAAAACTGTTTTTT	CASSPQSGNQAEKLFF
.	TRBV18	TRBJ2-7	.	TGTGCCAGCTCACCACCAGGGATAGGATACTACGAGCAGTACTTC	CASSPPGIGYYEQYF
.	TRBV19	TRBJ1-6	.	TGTGCCAGTAGTATTGGGCAGAATTCACCCCTCCACTTT	CASSIGQNSPLHF
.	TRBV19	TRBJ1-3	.	TGTGCCAGTAGTACCAGGGGCGCCGGAAACACCATATATTTT	CASSTRGAGNTIYF
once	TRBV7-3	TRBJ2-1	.	TGTGCCAGCAGCCAGGGCGGTGAGCAGTTCTTC	CASSQGGEQFF
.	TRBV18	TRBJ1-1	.	TGTGCCAGCTCACCGGGACACTCGAACACTGAAGCTTTCTTT	CASSPGHSNTEAFF
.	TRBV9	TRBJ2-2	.	TGTGCCAGCAGCGTAGATGCCGGGGAGCTGTTTTTT	CASSVDAGELFF
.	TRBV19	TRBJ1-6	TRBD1	TGTGCCAGTAGTTTCGAGAGGGCAGGGGGTGGCTCCTATAATTCACCCCTCCACTTT	CASSFERAGGGSYNSPLHF
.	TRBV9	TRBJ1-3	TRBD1	TGTGCCAGCAGCGTCCGGGACAGCTCTGGAAACACCATATATTTT	CASSVRDSSGNTIYF
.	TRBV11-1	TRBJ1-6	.	TGTGCCAGCAGCTTAGCCGGGGGTAACGTTTCACCCCTCCACTTT	CASSLAGGNVSPLHF
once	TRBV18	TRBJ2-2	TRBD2	TGTGCCAGCTCACCGACGGGACTAGCGGGGAACACCGGGGAGCTGTTTTTT	CASSPTGLAGNTGELFF
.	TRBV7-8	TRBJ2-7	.	TGTGCCAGCAGCTTACTCTCCCCGGGGGCCTACGAGCAGTACTTC	CASSLLSPGAYEQYF
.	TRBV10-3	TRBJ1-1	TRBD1	TGTGCCATCAGTGAGAGGGGGACAGACACTGAAGCTTTCTTT	CAISERGTDTEAFF
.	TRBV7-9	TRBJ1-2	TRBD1	TGTGCCAGCAGCTGGGGACAGCCAAGCTACACCTTC	CASSWGQPSYTF
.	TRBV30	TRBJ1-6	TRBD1	TGTGCCTGGAGAAACAGGACAGGGGGTTCACCCCTCCACTTT	CAWRNRTGGSPLHF
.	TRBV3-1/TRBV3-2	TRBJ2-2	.	TGTGCCAGCAGGGGAGGCACCGGGGAGCTGTTTTTT	CASRGGTGELFF
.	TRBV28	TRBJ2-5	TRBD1	TGTGCCAGCAGCACTCGGACAGGGCGAGCTACCCAGTACTTC	CASSTRTGRATQYF
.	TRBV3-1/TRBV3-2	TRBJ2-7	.	TGTGCCAGCAGCCAAGTCCCTTCGGGAGCGGGCTCCTACGAGCAGTACTTC	CASSQVPSGAGSYEQYF
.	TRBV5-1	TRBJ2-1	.	TGCGCCAGCAGCTTGACCGGTACCTCCTACAATGAGCAGTTCTTC	CASSLTGTSYNEQFF
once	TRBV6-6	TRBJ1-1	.	TGTGCCAGCGGACACAGGGTTCGCACTGAAGCTTTCTTT	CASGHRVRTEAFF
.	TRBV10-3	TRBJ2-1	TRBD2	TGTGCCACCCTACCTAGCGGGGGCTACAATGAGCAGTTCTTC	CATLPSGGYNEQFF
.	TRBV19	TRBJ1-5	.	TGTGCCAGTAGTAGGGGGGGGAGAGTGGGCAATCAGCCCCAGCATTTT	CASSRGGRVGNQPQHF
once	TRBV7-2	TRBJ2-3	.	TGTGCCAGCAGCTTGGTTTGGGACCGGGCAGATACGCAGTATTTT	CASSLVWDRADTQYF
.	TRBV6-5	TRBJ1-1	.	TGTGCCAGCAGTTACGCCCTTGGTGGGAACACTGAAGCTTTCTTT	CASSYALGGNTEAFF
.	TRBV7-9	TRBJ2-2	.	TGTGCCAGCATCAAACTCCTCGGGGGGGAGCTGTTTTTT	CASIKLLGGELFF
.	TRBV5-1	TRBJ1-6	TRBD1	TGCGCCAGCAGCTTGGAGGTGGGACAGGGCCTTTCACCCCTCCACTTT	CASSLEVGQGLSPLHF
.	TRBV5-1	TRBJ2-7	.	TGCGCCAGCAGCAAGGAATACGAGCAGTACTTC	CASSKEYEQYF
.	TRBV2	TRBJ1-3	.	TGTGCCTCCCGAGCGTTTTTACCTGGAAACACCATATATTTT	CASRAFLPGNTIYF
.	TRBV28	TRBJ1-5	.	TGTGCCAGCAGACTCCTGAATCAGCCCCAGCATTTT	CASRLLNQPQHF
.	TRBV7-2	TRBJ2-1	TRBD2	TGTGCCAGCAGCCCCCGGTTAGCGGGAGGTTCCAATGAGCAGTTCTTC	CASSPRLAGGSNEQFF
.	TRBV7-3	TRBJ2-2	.	TGTGCCAGCAGCTTTACGTCAGAGTCCACCGGGGAGCTGTTTTTT	CASSFTSESTGELFF
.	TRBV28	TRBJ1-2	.	TGTGCCAGCAGTTTGCAGGGTATGGGAAACTATGGCTACACCTTC	CASSLQGMGNYGYTF
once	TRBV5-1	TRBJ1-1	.	TGCGCCAGCAGCTTGGGGACAGTGGCGAACACTGAAGCTTTCTTT	CASSLGTVANTEAFF
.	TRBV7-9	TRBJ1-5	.	TGTGCCAGCAGCTCTGGAGGGCCCCAGCATTTT	CASSSGGPQHF
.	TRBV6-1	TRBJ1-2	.	TGTGCCAGCAGTGAGACAGCTAACTATGGCTACACCTTC	CASSETANYGYTF
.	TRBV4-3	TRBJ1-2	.	TGCGCCAGCAGCCAACAGAACCAGAACTATGGCTACACCTTC	CASSQQNQNYGYTF
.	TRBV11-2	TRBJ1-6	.	TGTGCCAGCAGCTTCTCCCAAGATTCACCCCTCCACTTT	CASSFSQDSPLHF
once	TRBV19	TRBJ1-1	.	TGTGCCAGTAGTATCGGGGGGCTGAACACTGAAGCTTTCTTT	CASSIGGLNTEAFF
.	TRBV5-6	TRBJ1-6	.	TGTGCCAGCAGCTTTTTCGGGGGATCACCCCTCCACTTT	CASSFFGGSPLHF
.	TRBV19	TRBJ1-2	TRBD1	TGTGCCAGTAGTAAGGGACAGCCCTTCAATGGCTACACCTTC	CASSKGQPFNGYTF
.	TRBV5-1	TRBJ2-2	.	TGCGCCAGCAGGGTCGGGGCTGCGGGCGGGGAGCTGTTTTTT	CASRVGAAGGELFF
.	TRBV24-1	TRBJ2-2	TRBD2	TGTGCCACCAGTGACCCGGGACTATCAACCACCGGGGAGCTGTTTTTT	CATSDPGLSTTGELFF
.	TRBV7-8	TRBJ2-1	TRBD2	TGTGCCAGCAGCTTAATTCGGCTAGCGGGGGGGATCAATGAGCAGTTCTTC	CASSLIRLAGGINEQFF
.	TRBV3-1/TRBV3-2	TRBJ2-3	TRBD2	TGTGCCAGCAGCCAAACTAGCGGGACCACAGATACGCAGTATTTT	CASSQTSGTTDTQYF